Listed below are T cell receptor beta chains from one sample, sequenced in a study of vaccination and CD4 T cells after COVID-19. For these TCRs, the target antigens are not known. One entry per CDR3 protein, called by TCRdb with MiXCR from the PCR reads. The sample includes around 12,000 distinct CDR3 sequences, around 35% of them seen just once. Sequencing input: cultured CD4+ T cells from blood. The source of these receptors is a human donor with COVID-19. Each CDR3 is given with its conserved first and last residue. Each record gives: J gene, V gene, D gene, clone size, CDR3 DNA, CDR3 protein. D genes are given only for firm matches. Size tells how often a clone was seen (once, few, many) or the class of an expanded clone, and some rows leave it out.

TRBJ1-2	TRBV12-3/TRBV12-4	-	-	TGTGCCAGCAGTTTCTCCGGCAAGGGGAGCTATGGCTACACCTTC	CASSFSGKGSYGYTF
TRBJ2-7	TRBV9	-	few	TGTGCCAGCAGCGTAGTAGTAGGGACCGAGCAGTACTTC	CASSVVVGTEQYF
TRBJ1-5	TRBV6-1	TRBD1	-	TGTGCCAGCAGTCGCAGGGGGCCGTTAAATCAGCCCCAGCATTTT	CASSRRGPLNQPQHF
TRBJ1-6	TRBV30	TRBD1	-	TGTGCCTGGAGTGTACGAGCGGGACAGGGTGATTCACCCCTCCACTTT	CAWSVRAGQGDSPLHF
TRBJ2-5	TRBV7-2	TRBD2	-	TGTGCCAGCAGCCCTGGGGGGGTAGTCCCAGAGACCCAGTACTTC	CASSPGGVVPETQYF
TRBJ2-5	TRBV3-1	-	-	TGTGCCAGCAGCCAATTTGGGCGGGGAAAAAACCAAGAGACCCAGTACTTC	CASSQFGRGKNQETQYF
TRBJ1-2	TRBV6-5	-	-	TGTGCCAGCAGTTACCGCGAAGGGTATGGCTACACCTTC	CASSYREGYGYTF
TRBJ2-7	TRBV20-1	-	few	TGCAGTGCTTACAGGGTACTCTCCTACGAGCAGTACTTC	CSAYRVLSYEQYF
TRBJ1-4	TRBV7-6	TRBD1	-	TGTGCCAGCAGCCCCGAGACAGGGGAAGCTAATGAAAAACTGTTTTTT	CASSPETGEANEKLFF
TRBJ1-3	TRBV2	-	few	TGTGCCAGCAAGTACAACTCTGGAAACACCATATATTTT	CASKYNSGNTIYF
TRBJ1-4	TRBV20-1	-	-	TGCAGTGCTAGAGTGGGGGGGAAGGTTGAAAAACTGTTTTTT	CSARVGGKVEKLFF
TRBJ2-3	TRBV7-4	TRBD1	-	TGTGCCAGCAGCGTCCGACAGGGTCCTAGCACAGATACGCAGTATTTT	CASSVRQGPSTDTQYF
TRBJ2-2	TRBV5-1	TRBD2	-	TGCGCCAGCAGCTTGGCCGAGGTTAGCGGGGGGCTTAACACCGGGGAGCTGTTTTTT	CASSLAEVSGGLNTGELFF
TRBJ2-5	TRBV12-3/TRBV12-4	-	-	TGTGCCAGCAGTTTACGGCGGGCAGAGACCCAGTACTTC	CASSLRRAETQYF
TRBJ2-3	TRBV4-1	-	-	TGCGCCAGCAAATCCTCCGGGGGCCGCACAGATACGCAGTATTTT	CASKSSGGRTDTQYF
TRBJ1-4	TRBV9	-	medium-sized	TGTGCCAGCAGCGTAGAAGGATGGGGATCTCGGGAAAAACTGTTTTTT	CASSVEGWGSREKLFF